Below are 14 T cell receptor beta chains sequenced from a single sample in a study of blood T cell repertoires in COVID-19. Libraries were prepared by immunoSEQ multiplex PCR; TCRdb keeps only in-frame clonotypes and omits some of them. The sample shows approximately 190,000 clones, about four fifths of them seen only once. Sequencing was carried out using peripheral blood. Receptor source: a man aged 60-69 years with acute or convalescent COVID-19.

The gene calls are TRBV12-3 or TRBV12-4 and TRBJ1-2; the D gene is possibly TRBD1 (5 bases). V was trimmed by 4 bases and J by 4 bases, leaving 10 bases between them. The CDR3 is made up of 13 amino acids. The CDR3 loop reads CASSYDSSYGYTF. For the CDR3, the DNA is TGTGCCAGCAGTTACGACAGTTCCTATGGCTACACCTTC.

CDR3 coding DNA: TGTGCCAGCAAGGGGACAGCGACCTATAATTCACCCCTCCACTTT. It is translated as CASKGTATYNSPLHF. V and J are TRBV6-5 and TRBJ1-6; the match to TRBD1 covers 7 bases. With V trimmed by 7 bases and J by 2 bases, 5 bases remained unmatched. The germline V gene encodes CDR1 MNHEY and CDR2 SVGAGI. The CDR3 runs to 15 residues.

The chain uses TRBV9 and TRBJ1-3; TRBD1 matches at 10 bases. The length of the CDR3 is 16 residues. CDR1 is SGDLS, CDR2 YYNGEE, per germline. Trimming at V came to 0 bases and at J to 2 bases, leaving 2 bases not matched to a gene. The CDR3: CASSVVDRGPGNTIYF. In nucleotides, the CDR3 is TGTGCCAGCAGCGTAGTCGACAGGGGGCCTGGAAACACCATATATTTT.

This clone was recorded only once. The J gene is TRBJ2-3, the V gene TRBV5-1, with 7 positions matching TRBD2. Germline loops: CDR1 SGHRS, CDR2 YFSETQ. V dropped 7 bases and J dropped 3; count of bases not matched to a gene: 14. The CDR3 loop spans 16 amino acids. CDR3 protein: CASGLGSNGGTDTQYF. CDR3 in DNA: TGCGCCAGCGGACTAGGATCTAATGGGGGGACAGATACGCAGTATTTT.

The chain uses TRBV3-1 (or the pseudogene TRBV3-2) and TRBJ1-5; 11 bases match TRBD1. V lost 5 bases to trimming and J lost 5 bases; unmatched junction nucleotides: 2. This CDR3 spans 14 amino acids. Germline CDR1 reads LGHDT; CDR2 reads YNNKEL (reference sequence). CDR3 amino acids: CASSKGQGDQPQHF. CDR3 nucleotides: TGTGCCAGCAGCAAGGGACAGGGGGATCAGCCCCAGCATTTT.

This chain connects TRBV7-6 to TRBJ2-1; 10 bases fit TRBD2. There are 16 residues in the CDR3. CDR1 is SGHVS and CDR2 is FNYEAQ in the germline V gene. The V gene end was trimmed by 5 bases and the J gene end by 6 bases; junction bases not matched to a gene: 10. CDR3 bases: TGTGCCAGCAGCGCACTCCTAGCGGGAGTGGGCAATGAGCAGTTCTTC. It encodes CASSALLAGVGNEQFF.

The chain is built from TRBV7-8 and TRBJ1-2, with TRBD1 matching over 11 bases. The V and J ends lost 5 bases and 4 bases, in that order; junction bases with no gene match: 6. Germline assignment: CDR1 SGHVS and CDR2 FQNEAQ. CDR3 length: 15 residues. The CDR3 loop reads CASSAGQGASYGYTF. In DNA, the CDR3 is TGTGCCAGCAGCGCTGGACAGGGGGCTTCCTATGGCTACACCTTC.

This rearrangement joins TRBV19 to TRBJ2-7; TRBD1 is a possible D gene (5 bases). Per the germline V gene, CDR1 is LNHDA and CDR2 is SQIVND (reference sequence). V was shortened by 1 base and J by 0 bases, with 10 bases between the two germline ends. This CDR3 has 15 residues. CDR3 residues: CASSIGTGGSYEQYF. The CDR3 nucleotides read TGTGCCAGTAGTATAGGTACAGGCGGCTCCTACGAGCAGTACTTC. The full variable domain, completed using reference TRBV19 and TRBJ2-7, is DGGITQSPKYLFRKEGQNVTLSCEQNLNHDAMYWYRQDPGQGLRLIYYSQIVNDFQKGDIAEGYSVSREKKESFPLTVTSAQKNPTAFYLCASSIGTGGSYEQYFGPGTRLTVT.

The gene calls are TRBV7-2 and TRBJ1-5, with unresolved D. This CDR3 contains 13 residues. V lost 3 bases to trimming and J lost 7 bases, with 10 bases between them. Germline values: CDR1 SGHTA, CDR2 FQGNSA. CDR3 loop: CASSFAESQPQHF. The CDR3 nucleotides read TGTGCCAGCAGCTTTGCGGAAAGCCAGCCCCAGCATTTT.

The rearrangement joins TRBV6-5 to TRBJ2-6; a weak D match, TRBD2 (6 bases). This CDR3 contains 16 residues. Germline-derived CDR1 and CDR2 are MNHEY and SVGAGI. V lost 0 bases and J lost 4, with 10 bases in between. CDR3: CASSYSGGRGANVLTF. CDR3 coding DNA: TGTGCCAGCAGTTACTCGGGGGGTAGAGGGGCCAACGTCCTGACTTTC.

This chain uses TRBV9 with TRBJ2-7; 12 positions match TRBD2. The CDR3 is 15 residues long. Germline values: CDR1 SGDLS, CDR2 YYNGEE. Trimming took 4 bases from V and 3 from J; bases not matched to a gene: 5. This CDR3 reads CASSPSTSGGYEQYF. The CDR3 bases are TGTGCCAGCAGCCCGTCGACTAGCGGGGGCTACGAGCAGTACTTC. The whole variable domain, remainder taken from reference TRBV9 and TRBJ2-7, is DSGVTQTPKHLITATGQRVTLRCSPRSGDLSVYWYQQSLDQGLQFLIQYYNGEERAKGNILERFSAQQFPDLHSELNLSSLELGDSALYFCASSPSTSGGYEQYFGPGTRLTVT.

The chain has TRBV3-1 (or the pseudogene TRBV3-2) and TRBJ2-1; no reliable D call. The germline V gene has CDR1 LGHDT and CDR2 YNNKEL (reference sequence). V dropped 2 bases and J dropped 6 bases, with 11 bases sitting between them. The CDR3 contains 14 residues. The CDR3 DNA sequence: TGTGCCAGCAGCCAACCGAGTAACCCCAATGAGCAGTTCTTC. Amino acids: CASSQPSNPNEQFF.

CDR3 sequence reads: CATGLAGGTNTGELFF. CDR3 DNA: TGTGCCACGGGACTAGCGGGGGGGACTAACACCGGGGAGCTGTTTTTT. The chain uses TRBV10-3 and TRBJ2-2, with 16 positions matching TRBD2. The CDR3 extends over 16 amino acids. Germline values: CDR1 ENHRY, CDR2 SYGVKD. The J segment lost 2 bases and the V segment lost 10 bases, leaving 4 bases of the junction unmatched.

The chain carries TRBV7-2 and TRBJ2-1, with 11 bases matching TRBD2. The CDR3 runs to 16 residues. The J segment lost 0 bases and the V segment lost 5 bases, leaving 3 bases of the junction unmatched. Germline V gene sequence: CDR1 SGHTA, CDR2 FQGNSA. In nucleotides, the CDR3 is TGTGCCAGCAGCGAGCTAGCGGGGGGCTCCTACAATGAGCAGTTCTTC. It translates to CASSELAGGSYNEQFF. The full variable domain, completed using reference TRBV7-2 and TRBJ2-1, is GAGVSQSPSNKVTEKGKDVELRCDPISGHTALYWYRQSLGQGLEFLIYFQGNSAPDKSGLPSDRFSAERTGGSVSTLTIQRTQQEDSAVYLCASSELAGGSYNEQFFGPGTRLTVL.